The following is a TCR beta chain sequence with its context. Its cognate antigen is unknown. Germline CDR1 is SQVTM and CDR2 is ANQGSEA. The CDR3 contains 15 residues. V was cut by 0 bases and J by 0 bases, with 12 bases left in between. This specimen belongs to a study of T cell responses to AZD1222 COVID-19 vaccine. Some clones are missing from TCRdb's copy, which holds only in-frame ones; the method was immunoSEQ multiplex PCR. The sample consists of approximately 93,000 clones, approximately 89% of them appearing once. Pooled in the analysis were second doses at about 4 or about 12 weeks. The study's findings and limits: The donor group comprised mostly white British people and more females; the analysis possibly underestimated clonal diversity. Regions left unmutated in variants are reportedly the target of nearly half of spike-specific TCRs.

This material consisted of peripheral blood, taken 28 days after the second AZD1222 dose. The gene calls are TRBV29-1 and TRBJ2-7, with D possibly matching TRBD2 (5 bases). This sequence was found in an adult who received the AZD1222 COVID-19 vaccine. The DNA of the CDR3 is TGCAGCGTTGAAGAAAGGAGGAAAAGCTCCTACGAGCAGTACTTC. This translates into CSVEERRKSSYEQYF.